Below, 26 T cell receptor beta chains from the same sample are listed, as sequenced in a study of blood T cells in healthy people across ages. A second PCR of about 7 to 11 cycles used a sample-barcoded 5' primer and a J-beta primer mix. TCRdb reanalysed the 5' RACE reads using MiXCR and keeps one entry per CDR3 protein. The sample has 550,000 to 650,000 distinct CDR3 sequences, 25% to 30% seen once; the top ten hold 15% to 18%. Sequences were obtained from blood. Every receptor here comes from a woman over 75 in good health.

The chain links TRBV7-9 to TRBJ1-1; 10 bases are a match to TRBD1. V lost 5 bases, J lost 1 base, and 4 bases stayed unmatched. The germline gives CDR1 SEHNR, CDR2 FQNEAQ (reference sequence). This CDR3 spans 15 amino acids. For the CDR3, the DNA is TGTGCCAGCAGCCTGGGACAGGGGCAGAACACTGAAGCTTTCTTT. It codes for CASSLGQGQNTEAFF.

This clonotype was seen many times. The chain recombines TRBV28 with TRBJ2-5, with D uncertain. The CDR3 spans 14 residues. V lost 1 base and J lost 1, with 7 bases in between. Germline loops: CDR1 MDHEN, CDR2 SYDVKM. In DNA, the CDR3 is TGTGCCAGCAGTTTATCCGACTTCCAAGAGACCCAGTACTTC. It codes for CASSLSDFQETQYF.

This clonotype was counted at least ten times. V and J are TRBV28 and TRBJ2-7, with D perhaps matching TRBD1 (7 bases). The CDR3 is made up of 15 amino acids. CDR1 and CDR2 from the germline V gene are MDHEN and SYDVKM. Trimming stripped 6 bases from V and 2 bases from J, with 17 bases between. CDR3 sequence reads: CASSQQGRRTYEQYF. Here the CDR3 DNA reads TGTGCCAGCAGCCAACAGGGGAGGCGAACCTACGAGCAGTACTTC.

The table lists this clonotype with many counts. The chain carries TRBV5-6 and TRBJ1-2, with 11 bases aligning to TRBD1. The germline CDR1 and CDR2 sequences are SGHDT and YYEEEE. V shed 3 bases and J 3 bases; nucleotides not matched to a gene: 4. The CDR3 extends over 15 amino acids. CDR3 bases: TGTGCCAGCAGCTGGACAGGGGGCAACGACTATGGCTACACCTTC. Translating it yields CASSWTGGNDYGYTF.

In its sample, this clonotype was seen many times. The chain couples TRBV20-1 to TRBJ2-7; 14 nucleotides match TRBD2. Germline V CDR1 and CDR2: DFQATT, SNEGSKA (reference sequence). The CDR3 covers 21 residues. V shed 0 bases and J 2 bases; nucleotides not matched to a gene: 18. The DNA for the CDR3 is TGCAGTGCTAGAGATGTTCGGGGACTAGCGGGGGTCTCCTCATTGACCTACGAGCAGTACTTC. Translating gives CSARDVRGLAGVSSLTYEQYF.

The rearrangement links TRBV7-9 to TRBJ2-5; the D is unclear. The DNA end is a closer match to TRBJ2-7, so the J assignment may be wrong. The CDR3 contains 16 residues. The V gene's germline CDR1 is SEHNR and CDR2 FQNEAQ (reference sequence). CDR3 in DNA: TGTGCCAGCAGCCCCAGCTCCGTGGTACGTACCTACGAGCAGTACTTC. Translating it yields CASSPSSVVRTYEQYF.

This clonotype has at least ten counts. The rearrangement uses TRBV29-1 and TRBJ2-5, with D perhaps TRBD2 (6 bases). This CDR3 has 12 amino acids. V lost 6 bases to trimming and J lost 7 bases, with 15 bases between them. The germline V gene encodes CDR1 SQVTM and CDR2 ANQGSEA. The CDR3 spells CSVDSGPGTQYF. Here the CDR3 DNA reads TGCAGCGTGGATAGCGGCCCAGGGACCCAGTACTTC.

There are many counts of this clonotype. The chain is built from TRBV7-9 and TRBJ2-1; TRBD2 matches 8 bases. The length of the CDR3 is 14 residues. With V trimmed by 4 bases and J by 9 bases, 8 bases remained unmatched. The germline V gene encodes CDR1 SEHNR and CDR2 FQNEAQ (reference sequence). CDR3 DNA: TGTGCCAGCAGCTGGACGGGGGGGCCGGGTGAGCAGTTCTTC. Protein sequence: CASSWTGGPGEQFF.

About this clonotype: Given a much more abundant clone one base away, this may be a read error. The J gene is TRBJ2-5, the V gene TRBV7-2; maybe TRBD2 (5 bases). The length of the CDR3 is 11 residues. The V gene's germline CDR1 is SGHTA and CDR2 FQGNSA. V was clipped by 1 base and J by 11 bases, with 8 bases between them. The CDR3 reads CASSLEWEQYF. The DNA for the CDR3 is TGTGCCAGCAGCTTAGAGTGGGAGCAGTACTTC.

This clonotype was detected ten times or more. This chain links TRBV4-2 with TRBJ2-7, with no clear D. This CDR3 spans 16 amino acids. V lost 4 bases and J lost 0, with 16 bases in between. In germline, CDR1 is LGHNA, CDR2 YNFKEQ. CDR3 nucleotide sequence: TGTGCCAGCAGCCCCCGGGCCCGGGCAAGCTCCTACGAGCAGTACTTC. Translating gives CASSPRARASSYEQYF.

The V gene is TRBV5-1, the J gene TRBJ2-3; D call uncertain. The CDR3 extends over 13 amino acids. The germline V gene has CDR1 SGHRS and CDR2 YFSETQ. V was shortened by 2 bases and J by 2 bases, with 6 bases between the two germline ends. The CDR3 region is CASSLFVTDTQYF. The CDR3 bases are TGCGCCAGCAGCTTATTCGTCACAGATACGCAGTATTTT.

As to this clonotype: This may be a read error: a much more frequent sequence differs by one nucleotide. This chain joins TRBV20-1 and TRBJ2-1; 10 bases line up with TRBD1. CDR1 and CDR2 (germline): DFQATT, SNEGSKA (reference sequence). This CDR3 comprises 14 residues. Trimming removed 5 bases from V and 13 bases from J; junction bases left unmatched: 14. CDR3 amino acids: CSAAGTGEEETQFF. The CDR3 DNA sequence: TGCAGTGCTGCCGGGACAGGGGAGGAAGAGACCCAGTTCTTC.

This clonotype appeared a few times. A much bigger clone sits one base away, suggesting this may be a read error. V is TRBV20-1 and J is TRBJ1-2, with a possible D match to TRBD1 (5 bases). Germline values: CDR1 DFQATT, CDR2 SNEGSKA (reference sequence). CDR3 length: 15 residues. V shed 5 bases and J shed 0 bases, with 16 bases lying between them. The CDR3 reads CSAGGVTRTNYGYTF. The CDR3 DNA reads as TGCAGTGCTGGGGGGGTCACTCGTACTAACTATGGCTACACCTTC.

This clonotype turned up a few times. The rearrangement uses TRBV5-6 and TRBJ1-2; a possible D gene is TRBD1 (6 bases). CDR1 SGHDT and CDR2 YYEEEE come from the germline V gene. This CDR3 is built from 14 residues. The ends were cut back, 4 bases at V and 5 bases at J, with 15 bases in the middle. Written as DNA, the CDR3 is TGTGCCAGCAGCCCATTGGACAGTTCTTATGGCTACACCTTC. Encoded protein: CASSPLDSSYGYTF.

V usage is TRBV18 and J usage is TRBJ2-1, with 9 positions matching TRBD1. The assigned J gene may be wrong: the sequence end matches TRBJ2-7 better. The CDR3 contains 17 residues. Germline V gives CDR1 KGHSH, CDR2 LQKENI. For the CDR3, the DNA is TGTGCCAGCTCACCACCGGCGTGGGGGACAGGGTTCAACGAGCAGTACTTC. Translation gives CASSPPAWGTGFNEQYF.

The rearrangement uses TRBV3-1 and TRBJ2-1; possibly TRBD1 for D (6 bases). This CDR3 has 14 amino acids. Trimming removed 6 bases from V and 13 bases from J, with 22 bases in between. CDR1 LGHDT and CDR2 YNNKEL come from the germline V gene (reference sequence). As DNA, the CDR3 is TGTGCCAGCAGTGCATCCCACCGGGACAATGGACAGTTCTTC. Its translation: CASSASHRDNGQFF.

This clonotype was seen at least ten times. The CDR3: CASSQDLLQGTEAFF. In DNA form, the CDR3 reads TGCGCCAGCAGCCAAGATCTTCTTCAGGGCACTGAAGCTTTCTTT. The chain has TRBV4-3 and TRBJ1-1; a weak D match, TRBD1 (5 bases). The CDR3 consists of 15 residues. Looked up from germline, CDR1 is LGHNA and CDR2 is YSLEER. The V gene lost 0 bases and the J gene lost 4 bases, with 12 bases spanning the gap.

The V gene is TRBV20-1, the J gene TRBJ2-6; 11 nucleotides align to TRBD2. Germline V gene data show CDR1 as DFQATT and CDR2 as SNEGSKA (reference sequence). This CDR3 has 16 residues. V was pared by 6 bases and J by 4 bases, with 8 bases of the junction left unmatched. CDR3 sequence: CSAPTTSGVGANVLTF. The DNA of the CDR3 is TGCAGTGCCCCGACGACTAGCGGGGTAGGGGCCAACGTCCTGACTTTC.

Worth noting for this clonotype: This may be a read error, as it is one base from a much larger clone. V usage is TRBV5-1 and J usage is TRBJ2-1, with D perhaps TRBD1 (7 bases). V lost 4 bases, J lost 10 bases, and 12 bases lay in between. The CDR3 has 12 amino acids. Germline V gene data show CDR1 as SGHRS and CDR2 as YFSETQ. This CDR3 reads CASSRGREEQFF. The CDR3, as DNA: TGCGCCAGCAGCAGGGGGCGGGAAGAGCAGTTCTTC.

The chain uses TRBV19 and TRBJ2-7; 9 positions agree with TRBD1. Germline assignment: CDR1 LNHDA and CDR2 SQIVND (reference sequence). This CDR3 has 14 amino acids. V lost 5 bases to trimming and J lost 3 bases; unmatched junction nucleotides: 5. The CDR3 region has the DNA TGTGCCAGTAGTTACGGACAGGGGTACTACGAGCAGTACTTC. Amino acids: CASSYGQGYYEQYF.

The table lists this clonotype with many counts. The chain recombines TRBV4-1 with TRBJ2-1; 7 bases match TRBD2. Unmatched junction bases numbered 6, after V lost 4 bases and J lost 3 bases. Germline CDR1 is MGHRA and CDR2 is YSYEKL. There are 15 residues in the CDR3. The CDR3 loop reads CASSLTGRVYNEQFF. CDR3 nucleotides: TGCGCCAGCAGCCTTACGGGGAGGGTCTACAATGAGCAGTTCTTC.

This clonotype was recorded a few times. The J gene is TRBJ2-1, the V gene TRBV19; 10 bases are shared with TRBD2. The trim removed 5 bases at V and 8 bases at J, leaving 9 bases unmatched. Germline CDR1 reads LNHDA; CDR2 reads SQIVND (reference sequence). The CDR3 consists of 15 residues. CDR3 amino acids: CASSQRGGLGDEQFF. The DNA of the CDR3 is TGTGCCAGTAGTCAGCGGGGGGGCCTTGGGGATGAGCAGTTCTTC. The variable domain in full, completed from reference TRBV19 and TRBJ2-1, reads DGGITQSPKYLFRKEGQNVTLSCEQNLNHDAMYWYRQDPGQGLRLIYYSQIVNDFQKGDIAEGYSVSREKKESFPLTVTSAQKNPTAFYLCASSQRGGLGDEQFFGPGTRLTVL.

This clonotype has a count of ten or more. The chain couples TRBV5-1 to TRBJ2-7, with 7 bases that match TRBD1. The CDR3 is made up of 14 amino acids. J gave up 2 bases and V 1 base, and 3 bases lay outside the gene matches. Germline CDR1 reads SGHRS; CDR2 reads YFSETQ. CDR3 sequence: CASSLRTGPYEQYF. The CDR3 nucleotides read TGCGCCAGCAGCTTGCGGACAGGACCCTACGAGCAGTACTTC.

The chain joins TRBV27 to TRBJ2-7; 11 nucleotides agree with TRBD1. Unmatched junction bases numbered 13, after V lost 5 bases and J lost 7 bases. This CDR3 is built from 16 residues. CDR1 MNHEY and CDR2 SMNVEV come from the germline V gene (reference sequence). CDR3 in amino acids: CASSRRWTGGSYEQYF. The DNA for the CDR3 is TGTGCCAGCAGTCGTAGGTGGACAGGGGGCAGTTATGAGCAGTACTTC.

The sample holds many counts of this clonotype. The chain combines TRBV5-4 with TRBJ2-7, with 11 bases identical to TRBD2. The CDR3 is made up of 15 amino acids. V lost 5 bases to trimming and J lost 3 bases; unmatched junction nucleotides: 7. CDR1 and CDR2 (germline): SGHNT, YYREEE (reference sequence). This chain's CDR3 is CASSKPGLADYEQYF. Written as DNA, the CDR3 is TGTGCCAGCAGTAAGCCGGGACTAGCGGACTACGAGCAGTACTTC.

V is TRBV15 and J is TRBJ1-3; a weak D match, TRBD1 (6 bases). The germline CDR1 and CDR2 sequences are LNHNV and YYDKDF (reference sequence). The CDR3 has 16 residues. Deletions cut 0 bases from V and 2 bases from J, with 11 bases between. CDR3 nucleotides: TGTGCCACCAGCAGAGATCAGGGGACGACTGGAAACACCATATATTTT. This encodes CATSRDQGTTGNTIYF. Looking up the rest from reference TRBV15 and TRBJ1-3 gives the full variable domain: DAMVIQNPRYQVTQFGKPVTLSCSQTLNHNVMYWYQQKSSQAPKLLFHYYDKDFNNEADTPDNFQSRRPNTSFCFLDIRSPGLGDTAMYLCATSRDQGTTGNTIYFGEGSWLTVV.